This entry lists 18 T cell receptor beta chains sequenced from one sample in a study of response to subunit inactivated influenza vaccine. TCRdb ran MiXCR on the RT-PCR reads and lists one entry per CDR3 protein. Altogether almost 600,000 distinct CDR3 sequences are present, approximately 15% being singletons, with the ten largest covering around 10%. Source: PBMCs from blood, taken about 11 days after vaccination. These receptors originate from a middle-aged man who received an inactivated influenza vaccine.

This rearrangement joins TRBV29-1 to TRBJ2-7; TRBD2 matches 7 bases. V was pared by 4 bases and J by 5 bases, with 5 bases of the junction left unmatched. The CDR3 covers 12 residues. Germline lookup yields CDR1 SQVTM and CDR2 ANQGSEA. DNA of the CDR3: TGCAGCGTTGTCCGCGGGAGTAACGAGCAGTACTTC. This gives the protein CSVVRGSNEQYF.

This clonotype was seen a handful of times. Compared with germline, one end of the junction differs, possibly owing to a read error. This chain connects TRBV3-1 to TRBJ2-1, with TRBD1 matching 7 bases. CDR3 size: 13 residues. CDR1 LGHDT and CDR2 YNNKEL come from the germline V gene (reference sequence). This chain's CDR3 is CASSQVRQGDEFF. CDR3 sequence (DNA): TGTGCCAGCAGCCAAGTCAGACAGGGAGATGAATTTTTC.

The J gene is TRBJ1-5, the V gene TRBV15; D not certain. V lost 3 bases and J 0 bases, leaving 9 bases between the germline ends. The CDR3 covers 15 residues. CDR1 is LNHNV and CDR2 is YYDKDF in the germline V gene (reference sequence). CDR3 in amino acids: CATSRATVSNQPQHF. The CDR3 nucleotides read TGTGCCACCAGCAGGGCCACAGTTAGCAATCAGCCCCAGCATTTT.

Only one count was recorded for this clonotype. The V and J genes are TRBV24-1 and TRBJ2-1; a weak D match, TRBD1 (7 bases). Deletions cut 3 bases from V and 1 base from J, with 12 bases between. The CDR3 has 16 residues. Per the germline V gene, CDR1 is KGHDR and CDR2 is SFDVKD. CDR3 loop: CATSDPAGGSYNEQFF. DNA of the CDR3: TGTGCCACCAGTGATCCCGCAGGGGGGTCCTACAATGAGCAGTTCTTC.

Many counts were recorded for this clonotype. The junction departs from the called germline gene at one end, perhaps through a read error. The V call is TRBV7-9, the J call TRBJ1-1; D call uncertain. The CDR3 has 12 residues. In germline, CDR1 is SEHNR, CDR2 FQNEAQ (reference sequence). The CDR3 nucleotides are TGTGCCAGCAACTTAATGAACACTGAAGCTTTCTTT. Translating gives CASNLMNTEAFF.

The rearrangement uses TRBV28 and TRBJ2-5; 8 bases are a match to TRBD1. CDR3 length: 13 amino acids. J lost 6 bases, V lost 10 bases, and 10 bases had no gene match. From germline, CDR1 is MDHEN and CDR2 SYDVKM. The CDR3 reads CAIEIQGAKTQYF. Here the CDR3 DNA reads TGTGCCATCGAGATTCAGGGGGCGAAGACCCAGTACTTC.

In its sample, this clonotype was seen many times. The CDR3 DNA follows: TGTGCCAGCAGCGAGAGGAGGACAGGGGAAAACATTCAGTACTTC. It translates to CASSERRTGENIQYF. The V and J genes are TRBV7-2 and TRBJ2-4; 9 nucleotides line up with TRBD1. This CDR3 is 15 amino acids long. J lost 5 bases, V lost 5 bases, and 7 bases had no gene match. The germline V gene has CDR1 SGHTA and CDR2 FQGNSA.

The CDR3 nucleotides are TGTGCCAGCAGCCGGACTTGGAGCTCCTACAATGAGCAGTTCTTC. Its protein is CASSRTWSSYNEQFF. The V gene is TRBV7-2, the J gene TRBJ2-1; tentative D call: TRBD2 (5 bases). Deletions cut 5 bases from V and 0 bases from J, with 11 bases between. The CDR3 runs 15 residues. Germline CDR1 reads SGHTA; CDR2 reads FQGNSA. The variable domain in full, with the rest retrieved from reference TRBV7-2 and TRBJ2-1, is GAGVSQSPSNKVTEKGKDVELRCDPISGHTALYWYRQSLGQGLEFLIYFQGNSAPDKSGLPSDRFSAERTGGSVSTLTIQRTQQEDSAVYLCASSRTWSSYNEQFFGPGTRLTVL.

This clonotype has a count of ten or more. The chain joins TRBV30 to TRBJ2-3, with 7 bases lining up with TRBD1. Germline V gives CDR1 GTSNPN, CDR2 SVGIG (reference sequence). The V and J ends lost 4 bases and 8 bases, in that order; junction bases with no gene match: 6. This CDR3 comprises 12 residues. CDR3 sequence (DNA): TGTGCCTGGAAAAGGGGGCCGGGTACGCAGTATTTT. Translated, it gives CAWKRGPGTQYF.

V and J are TRBV11-2 and TRBJ1-1, with TRBD1 identical over 8 bases. CDR1 SGHAT and CDR2 FQNNGV come from the germline V gene. The CDR3 is 17 amino acids. Losses at the gene ends were 1 base for V and 5 bases for J; bases not matched to a gene: 12. CDR3 protein: CASSLGGRGQGYTEAFF. The CDR3 DNA is TGTGCCAGCAGCTTAGGGGGTCGAGGACAGGGTTATACTGAAGCTTTCTTT.

This clonotype was detected a few times. The V gene is TRBV3-1, the J gene TRBJ1-6; D gene unclear. Germline-derived CDR1 and CDR2 are LGHDT and YNNKEL (reference sequence). The ends were cut back, 4 bases at V and 2 bases at J, with 9 bases in the middle. There are 15 residues in the CDR3. CDR3 residues: CASSPGGTYNSPLHF. The CDR3 DNA reads TGTGCCAGCAGCCCAGGAGGCACCTATAATTCACCCCTCCACTTT.

This sequence joins TRBV29-1 and TRBJ1-1; D not certain. The V gene lost 4 bases and the J gene lost 4 bases, with 7 bases spanning the gap. The CDR3 is made up of 11 amino acids. The germline CDR1 and CDR2 sequences are SQVTM and ANQGSEA. The DNA of the CDR3 is TGCAGCGTTGCGTGGGGCACTGAAGCTTTCTTT. It encodes CSVAWGTEAFF. The full variable domain, with the rest looked up from reference TRBV29-1 and TRBJ1-1, is SAVISQKPSRDICQRGTSLTIQCQVDSQVTMMFWYRQQPGQSLTLIATANQGSEATYESGFVIDKFPISRPNLTFSTLTVSNMSPEDSSIYLCSVAWGTEAFFGQGTRLTVV.

The rearrangement joins TRBV7-2 to TRBJ2-3, with D possibly called TRBD1 or TRBD2 (5 bases each). Germline CDR1 reads SGHTA; CDR2 reads FQGNSA. Trimming left V 5 bases short and J 8 bases short, with 14 bases between. The CDR3 sequence is 13 residues long. The CDR3 nucleotides are TGTGCCAGCAGCCCCCGGACTGGGGGTACGCAGTATTTT. Amino acids: CASSPRTGGTQYF.

This clonotype was picked up many times. CDR3 region: CASLGTSGGPESHEQFF. CDR3 nucleotides: TGTGCCAGTCTCGGGACTAGCGGGGGCCCAGAAAGCCATGAGCAGTTCTTC. The chain recombines TRBV4-2 with TRBJ2-1; 14 nucleotides align to TRBD2. CDR1 and CDR2 from the germline V gene are LGHNA and YNFKEQ. This CDR3 spans 17 amino acids. After removal of 9 bases from V and 8 bases from J, the junction contained 15 bases not matched to a gene.

This clonotype was detected only a few times. V usage is TRBV28 and J usage is TRBJ2-1; 9 positions agree with TRBD2. V lost 5 bases to trimming and J lost 8 bases; unmatched junction nucleotides: 7. Germline CDR1 is MDHEN and CDR2 is SYDVKM. The CDR3 covers 14 residues. The CDR3 here is CASSLAGYSYEQFF. The CDR3 bases are TGTGCCAGCAGTCTAGCGGGGTATAGCTATGAGCAGTTCTTC.

CDR3 in DNA: TGTGCCAGCAGTTTACCTGGGACAGGGCCTAATCAGCCCCAGCATTTT. Amino acid sequence: CASSLPGTGPNQPQHF. V usage is TRBV12-3 or TRBV12-4 and J usage is TRBJ1-5; 9 positions agree with TRBD1. V was clipped by 2 bases and J by 4 bases; unmatched bases: 6. The CDR3 is 16 amino acids.

J is TRBJ1-5 and V is TRBV4-3; 7 bases match TRBD1. In germline, CDR1 is LGHNA, CDR2 YSLEER. This CDR3 contains 17 residues. Trimming cost V 4 bases and J 1 base; bases outside gene matches: 10. The CDR3: CASSRTGERASNQPQHF. DNA for the CDR3: TGCGCCAGCAGCCGTACAGGGGAGAGGGCAAGCAATCAGCCCCAGCATTTT.

The gene calls are TRBV6-4 and TRBJ2-1, with TRBD2 as a possible D gene (6 bases). Per the germline V gene, CDR1 is MRHNA and CDR2 is SNTAGT. The CDR3 covers 15 residues. The ends were cut back, 3 bases at V and 9 bases at J, with 18 bases in the middle. This CDR3 is CASSEQAGGTGEQFF. CDR3 DNA: TGTGCCAGCAGTGAGCAAGCGGGTGGGACTGGTGAGCAGTTCTTC.